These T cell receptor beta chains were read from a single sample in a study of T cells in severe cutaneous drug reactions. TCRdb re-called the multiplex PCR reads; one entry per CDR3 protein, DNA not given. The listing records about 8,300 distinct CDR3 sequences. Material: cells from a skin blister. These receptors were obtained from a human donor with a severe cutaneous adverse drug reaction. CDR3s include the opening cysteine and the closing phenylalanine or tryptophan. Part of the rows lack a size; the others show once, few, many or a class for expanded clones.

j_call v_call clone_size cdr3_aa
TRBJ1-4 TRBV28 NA CASSLGVNEKLFF
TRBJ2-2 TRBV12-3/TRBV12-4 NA CASSGGQGNTGELFF
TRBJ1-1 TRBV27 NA CASSLGLGSTEAFF
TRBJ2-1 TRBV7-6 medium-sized CASSLVAGGGVVYNEQFF
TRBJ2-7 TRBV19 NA CASTNGVYEQYF
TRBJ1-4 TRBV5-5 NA CASSWGTGAEKLFF
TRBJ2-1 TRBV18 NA CASSPWTGGYNEQFF
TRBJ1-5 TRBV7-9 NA CASSLHSNQPQHF
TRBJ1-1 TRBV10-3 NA CAISDGGWGEAFF
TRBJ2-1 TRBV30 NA CAWAGTTQEQFF
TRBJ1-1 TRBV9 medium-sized CASSTYGGNTEAFF
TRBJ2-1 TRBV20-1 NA CSAEGTSGSNEQFF
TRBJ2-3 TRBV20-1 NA CSARDRGLDTQYF
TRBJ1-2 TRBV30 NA CAWRAGPNPYGYTF
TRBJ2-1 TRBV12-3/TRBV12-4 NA CASTSGLYSYNEQFF
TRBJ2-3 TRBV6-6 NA CASLSGLGTDTQYF
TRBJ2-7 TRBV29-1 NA CSVADGGEQYF
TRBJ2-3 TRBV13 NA CASSSRHTDTQYF
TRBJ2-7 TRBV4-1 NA CASSTSGGRGWGEQYF
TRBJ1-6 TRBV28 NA CASSLRGGAYNSPLHF
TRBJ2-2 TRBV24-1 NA CATRPANTGELFF
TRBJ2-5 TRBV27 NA CASSSRRDPLQETQYF
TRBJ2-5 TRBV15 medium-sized CATSSLAGETQYF
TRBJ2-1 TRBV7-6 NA CASSLYVEDSVQFF